This paragraph covers one T cell receptor (beta chain) sequence. The sample is drawn from a study of cytomegalovirus exposure and HLA in healthy donors. PCR employed 60 Vbeta and 13 Jbeta primers. Data came from immunoSEQ multiplex PCR; TCRdb stores just in-frame clones and leaves some out. The table records about 130,000 clones, 80% of them present only once. The J segment lost 3 bases and the V segment lost 2 bases, leaving 2 bases of the junction unmatched. The germline V gene has CDR1 LGHNA and CDR2 YSLEER. This CDR3 contains 15 residues. This clonotype originated in a woman aged 40 to 49 in good health and CMV-seronegative. The sample taken for sequencing was PBMCs. The chain is built from TRBV4-3 and TRBJ2-4; 9 nucleotides align to TRBD1. Here the CDR3 DNA reads TGCGCCAGCAGCCAATCGGGACAGGGCAAAAACATTCAGTACTTC. Translating gives CASSQSGQGKNIQYF.